This entry lists 30 T cell receptor beta chains sequenced from one sample in a study of T cell repertoires in cytomegalovirus infection. These receptors have no known antigen. Each CDR3 protein gets one entry after TCRdb re-called the reads with MiXCR. The profile shows around 34,000 distinct CDR3 sequences, 52% of them singletons. The specimen was CD8+ T cells from cultured PBMCs, collected from culture after CMV antigen stimulation. Receptors originate from a human donor in good health (CMV status not recorded). Some clones in this sample may be carry-over from other donors' samples.

This clonotype was picked up a small number of times. The chain employs TRBV19 and TRBJ1-5; D might be TRBD1 (6 bases). CDR3 length equals 16 residues. V gave up 2 bases and J gave up 6 bases, with 17 bases separating them. Germline CDR1 and CDR2: LNHDA and SQIVND (reference sequence). In nucleotides, the CDR3 is TGTGCCAGTAGTATAAGTCCAGGACAGCATAGTCAGCCCCAGCATTTT. This sequence encodes CASSISPGQHSQPQHF.

The genes are TRBV19 and TRBJ2-1; 8 bases agree with TRBD2. CDR3 length equals 13 residues. V lost 10 bases, J lost 2 bases, and 4 bases stayed unmatched. Per the germline V gene, CDR1 is LNHDA and CDR2 is SQIVND (reference sequence). DNA for the CDR3: TGTGCCACCGGCGGGAGGCCCTACAATGAGCAGTTCTTC. Encoded protein: CATGGRPYNEQFF. The variable domain in full, completed from reference TRBV19 and TRBJ2-1, reads DGGITQSPKYLFRKEGQNVTLSCEQNLNHDAMYWYRQDPGQGLRLIYYSQIVNDFQKGDIAEGYSVSREKKESFPLTVTSAQKNPTAFYLCATGGRPYNEQFFGPGTRLTVL.

The chain uses TRBV19 and TRBJ1-5; D is possibly TRBD1 (6 bases). The CDR3 runs 15 residues. Trimming took 5 bases from V and 5 from J, leaving 16 bases between them. The germline V gene has CDR1 LNHDA and CDR2 SQIVND (reference sequence). For the CDR3, the DNA is TGTGCCAGTAGTCTTGACAGGCGGGGATATCAGCCCCAGCATTTT. It codes for CASSLDRRGYQPQHF.

The sample holds one count of this clonotype. The chain links TRBV4-2 to TRBJ1-1; maybe TRBD1 (5 bases). V shed 0 bases and J shed 5 bases, with 16 bases lying between them. Germline CDR1 is LGHNA and CDR2 is YNFKEQ. The CDR3 contains 16 residues. The CDR3 loop reads CASSQDYGDRPTEAFF. In nucleotides, the CDR3 is TGTGCCAGCAGCCAAGATTATGGCGACAGACCGACTGAAGCTTTCTTT.

V usage is TRBV7-8 and J usage is TRBJ2-3; D remains ambiguous. Germline CDR1 SGHVS, CDR2 FQNEAQ. The ends were cut back, 2 bases at V and 5 bases at J, with 5 bases in the middle. CDR3 length: 12 residues. The CDR3, as DNA: TGTGCCAGCAGCTTACCCGGAGATACGCAGTATTTT. It translates to CASSLPGDTQYF.

The chain employs TRBV30 and TRBJ2-1; D possibly corresponds to TRBD2 (5 bases). CDR3 length: 15 amino acids. Trimming left V 5 bases short and J 4 bases short, with 18 bases between. Germline V gene lookup returns CDR1 GTSNPN and CDR2 SVGIG (reference sequence). In nucleotides, the CDR3 is TGTGCCTGGGGGGTCCTAGTCGGGGTGTACAATGAGCAGTTCTTC. This encodes CAWGVLVGVYNEQFF.

The V call is TRBV9, the J call TRBJ2-3; a weak D match, TRBD2 (5 bases). Between the trimmed V and J ends, which lost 4 bases and 1 base, there was a span of 7 bases. In germline, CDR1 is SGDLS, CDR2 YYNGEE. The CDR3 runs 13 residues. CDR3 DNA: TGTGCCAGCAGCCCCGGGGGCACAGATACGCAGTATTTT. This gives the protein CASSPGGTDTQYF.

The CDR3 loop is CASSDSRGTGRNTIYF. Here the CDR3 DNA reads TGCGCCAGCAGTGATTCCCGAGGGACAGGCCGAAACACCATATATTTT. The rearrangement uses TRBV10-2 and TRBJ1-3, with 8 bases fitting TRBD1. Unmatched junction bases numbered 9, after V lost 3 bases and J lost 5 bases. Germline CDR1 is WSHSY and CDR2 is SAAADI. This CDR3 is built from 16 residues.

Note on this clonotype: One junction end disagrees with the germline gene, perhaps due to a read error. The chain couples TRBV7-4 to TRBJ1-1; no reliable D call. The CDR3 extends over 15 amino acids. Germline CDR1 SGHVT, CDR2 SQSDAQ. This CDR3 reads CASSLQVGARTESFF. CDR3 sequence (DNA): TGTGCCAGCAGCTTGCAGGTGGGTGCGCGAACTGAATCTTTCTTT.

The chain combines TRBV20-1 with TRBJ2-7; TRBD2 matches 8 bases. V lost 3 bases and J lost 5; bases outside the gene matches: 15. The CDR3 is made up of 16 amino acids. CDR1 and CDR2 from the germline V gene are DFQATT and SNEGSKA (reference sequence). The CDR3 DNA reads as TGCAGTGCTAGGCTTAGTTACCGGGACGGGGGGGACGAGCAGTACTTC. Translated, it gives CSARLSYRDGGDEQYF.

The chain employs TRBV5-6 and TRBJ2-1, with 7 bases matching TRBD1. Germline assignment: CDR1 SGHDT and CDR2 YYEEEE. V was pared by 4 bases and J by 4 bases, with 2 bases of the junction left unmatched. This CDR3 has 13 residues. The CDR3 DNA sequence: TGTGCCAGCAGCAAGACAGGGTACAATGAGCAGTTCTTC. This encodes CASSKTGYNEQFF.

The chain links TRBV6-8 to TRBJ2-7, with D tentatively TRBD1 (6 bases). The ends were cut back, 2 bases at V and 3 bases at J, with 11 bases in the middle. The CDR3 has 14 amino acids. From germline, CDR1 is MNHGY and CDR2 SAAAGT. The CDR3 region has the DNA TGTGCCAGCAGTTACGGGGGCAGCTACTACGAGCAGTACTTC. Protein: CASSYGGSYYEQYF.

The J gene is TRBJ1-3, the V gene TRBV7-2; D unresolved. Germline assignment: CDR1 SGHTA and CDR2 FQGNSA. The CDR3 runs to 18 residues. V lost 6 bases, J lost 0 bases, and 21 bases lay in between. The CDR3, as DNA: TGTGCCAGCAGTTACTACCCATTCCCGGGTGTCTCTGGAAACACCATATATTTT. It specifies CASSYYPFPGVSGNTIYF.

This sequence joins TRBV7-6 and TRBJ1-2; D gene ambiguous. V gave up 5 bases and J gave up 8 bases, with 15 bases separating them. The CDR3 covers 13 residues. Germline loops: CDR1 SGHVS, CDR2 FNYEAQ. The DNA for the CDR3 is TGTGCCAGCAGCCGCTTGCTGCGGAGAGGCTACACCTTC. As protein: CASSRLLRRGYTF.

The rearrangement joins TRBV7-9 to TRBJ1-4; a weak D match, TRBD1 (6 bases). Trimming removed 5 bases from V and 2 bases from J, with 21 bases in between. The V gene's germline CDR1 is SEHNR and CDR2 FQNEAQ (reference sequence). The CDR3 sequence is 18 residues long. CDR3: CASSPPRMGAPTNEKLFF. CDR3 coding DNA: TGTGCCAGCAGCCCCCCTCGTATGGGGGCGCCTACTAATGAAAAACTGTTTTTT. The entire variable domain, with the rest obtained from reference TRBV7-9 and TRBJ1-4, is as follows: DTGVSQNPRHKITKRGQNVTFRCDPISEHNRLYWYRQTLGQGPEFLTYFQNEAQLEKSRLLSDRFSAERPKGSFSTLEIQRTEQGDSAMYLCASSPPRMGAPTNEKLFFGSGTQLSVL.

This clonotype showed up just a few times. The J gene is TRBJ2-1, the V gene TRBV4-1, with a possible D match to TRBD2 (5 bases). The germline gives CDR1 MGHRA, CDR2 YSYEKL. The CDR3 extends over 14 amino acids. With 0 bases removed from V and 7 bases from J, the gap between germline ends came to 10 bases. In DNA form, the CDR3 reads TGCGCCAGCAGCCAAGAGGACTGGTCTAATGAGCAGTTCTTC. It specifies CASSQEDWSNEQFF.

The rearrangement links TRBV20-1 to TRBJ1-1; 10 nucleotides align to TRBD1. Germline trimming cut 5 bases from V and 1 base from J; bases unmatched to any gene: 1. The germline V gene has CDR1 DFQATT and CDR2 SNEGSKA (reference sequence). This CDR3 has 13 residues. The CDR3 region is CSAWDRGNTEAFF. The CDR3 DNA reads as TGCAGTGCTTGGGACAGGGGGAACACTGAAGCTTTCTTT.

The chain has TRBV9 and TRBJ1-1; D not resolved. The CDR3 contains 15 residues. Germline CDR1 SGDLS, CDR2 YYNGEE. Trimming removed 0 bases from V and 1 base from J, with 10 bases in between. The CDR3 loop reads CASSVGAQTNTEAFF. In DNA, the CDR3 is TGTGCCAGCAGCGTAGGAGCACAGACGAACACTGAAGCTTTCTTT.

This clonotype was detected only a few times. This chain links TRBV7-4 with TRBJ2-1; maybe TRBD2 (6 bases). Germline values: CDR1 SGHVT, CDR2 SQSDAQ. This CDR3 region has 16 residues. Deletions cut 4 bases from V and 3 bases from J, with 16 bases between. The DNA of the CDR3 is TGTGCCAGCAGCTCTCCAGCTGGGGGACTCTACAATGAGCAGTTCTTC. Amino acid sequence: CASSSPAGGLYNEQFF. The full variable domain, its missing parts supplied by reference TRBV7-4 and TRBJ2-1, is GAGVSQSPRYKVAKRGRDVALRCDSISGHVTLYWYRQTLGQGSEVLTYSQSDAQRDKSGRPSGRFSAERPERSVSTLKIQRTEQGDSAVYLCASSSPAGGLYNEQFFGPGTRLTVL.

The gene calls are TRBV6-6 and TRBJ1-5, with TRBD1 as a possible D gene (6 bases). V lost 6 bases, J lost 4 bases, and 10 bases lay in between. Germline lookup yields CDR1 MNHNY and CDR2 SVGAGI (reference sequence). The CDR3 covers 13 residues. As DNA, the CDR3 is TGTGCCAGCAGGAGGGACAATAATCAGCCCCAGCATTTT. As protein: CASRRDNNQPQHF.

V and J are TRBV6-1 and TRBJ2-1; the match to TRBD2 covers 7 bases. CDR1 is MNHNS and CDR2 is SASEGT in the germline V gene. Unmatched junction bases numbered 3, after V lost 3 bases and J lost 1 base. This CDR3 has 15 residues. The CDR3 nucleotides read TGTGCCAGCAGTGACCGGACTAGTTCCTACAATGAGCAGTTCTTC. Translation gives CASSDRTSSYNEQFF.

This chain joins TRBV12-3 or TRBV12-4 and TRBJ1-1, with 8 positions matching TRBD1. This CDR3 has 12 residues. After removal of 5 bases from V and 8 bases from J, the junction contained 4 bases not matched to a gene. CDR3 sequence: CASSPRDREAFF. The CDR3, as DNA: TGTGCCAGCAGTCCCCGGGACAGGGAAGCTTTCTTT.

In nucleotides, the CDR3 is TGCAGCGCTAGGACAGGGCAATACACTGAAGCTTTCTTT. Translated: CSARTGQYTEAFF. The chain combines TRBV29-1 with TRBJ1-1; 8 bases match TRBD1. The CDR3 covers 13 residues. The germline V gene has CDR1 SQVTM and CDR2 ANQGSEA. Germline trimming cut 7 bases from V and 3 bases from J; bases unmatched to any gene: 7.

This clonotype occurred many times. The genes are TRBV5-1 and TRBJ1-1; perhaps TRBD1 as D (5 bases). The germline CDR1 and CDR2 sequences are SGHRS and YFSETQ. The ends were cut back, 3 bases at V and 1 base at J, with 10 bases in the middle. The CDR3 has 14 amino acids. Here the CDR3 reads CASSSRDTNTEAFF. The CDR3 coding sequence is TGCGCCAGCAGCTCCAGGGATACGAACACTGAAGCTTTCTTT.

The chain employs TRBV5-1 and TRBJ2-3; D possibly corresponds to TRBD1 (7 bases). The CDR3 sequence is 17 residues long. CDR1 and CDR2 (germline): SGHRS, YFSETQ. V shed 6 bases and J shed 4 bases, with 24 bases lying between them. The CDR3 region is CASKLGISGRGADTQYF. DNA of the CDR3: TGCGCCAGCAAACTTGGCATTAGCGGCAGGGGGGCAGATACGCAGTATTTT.

The CDR3 sequence: CASSPGADRGRSNEQFF. The DNA of the CDR3 is TGTGCCAGCAGTCCTGGGGCCGACAGGGGGCGTAGTAATGAGCAGTTCTTC. The chain is built from TRBV11-2 and TRBJ2-1, with TRBD1 identical over 10 bases. V lost 6 bases to trimming and J lost 7 bases; unmatched junction nucleotides: 15. The length of the CDR3 is 17 residues. CDR1 and CDR2 from the germline V gene are SGHAT and FQNNGV. The complete variable domain, with remaining parts taken from reference TRBV11-2 and TRBJ2-1, reads EAGVAQSPRYKIIEKRQSVAFWCNPISGHATLYWYQQILGQGPKLLIQFQNNGVVDDSQLPKDRFSAERLKGVDSTLKIQPAKLEDSAVYLCASSPGADRGRSNEQFFGPGTRLTVL.

This clonotype was counted only a few times. CDR3 in DNA: TGTGCCTGCAAAGGGGGGAGCTCCTACAATGAGCAGTTCTTC. Amino acid sequence: CACKGGSSYNEQFF. V and J are TRBV12-3 or TRBV12-4 and TRBJ2-1; D might be TRBD1 or TRBD2, each matching 6 bases. V was cut by 11 bases and J by 0 bases, with 14 bases left in between. The CDR3 runs to 14 residues.

CDR3 residues: CASRFTGERYGYTF. DNA of the CDR3: TGTGCCAGCAGGTTCACAGGGGAACGGTATGGCTACACCTTC. The J gene is TRBJ1-2, the V gene TRBV2; 7 positions agree with TRBD1. Germline lookup yields CDR1 SNHLY and CDR2 FYNNEI. This CDR3 spans 14 amino acids. Unmatched junction bases numbered 9, after V lost 6 bases and J lost 5 bases. Full variable domain (remainder filled in from reference TRBV2 and TRBJ1-2): EPEVTQTPSHQVTQMGQEVILRCVPISNHLYFYWYRQILGQKVEFLVSFYNNEISEKSEIFDDQFSVERPDGSNFTLKIRSTKLEDSAMYFCASRFTGERYGYTFGSGTRLTVV.

This clonotype has only a few counts. The J gene is TRBJ2-7, the V gene TRBV30; 12 bases align to TRBD2. Germline loops: CDR1 GTSNPN, CDR2 SVGIG (reference sequence). The CDR3 spans 16 residues. Trimming took 0 bases from V and 4 from J; bases not matched to a gene: 7. CDR3 amino acids: CAWSVIRTSGIYEQYF. For the CDR3, the DNA is TGTGCCTGGAGTGTAATTAGGACTAGCGGGATTTACGAGCAGTACTTC.

A few counts support this clonotype. V usage is TRBV5-1 and J usage is TRBJ2-5; 16 bases agree with TRBD2. V shed 4 bases and J 2 bases; nucleotides not matched to a gene: 5. The CDR3 runs to 17 residues. The germline CDR1 and CDR2 sequences are SGHRS and YFSETQ. The DNA for the CDR3 is TGCGCCAGCAGCGCGGGACTAGCGGGAGGGCGGCAAGAGACCCAGTACTTC. It specifies CASSAGLAGGRQETQYF. Based on the CDR3 plus reference TRBV5-1 and TRBJ2-5, the full variable domain is KAGVTQTPRYLIKTRGQQVTLSCSPISGHRSVSWYQQTPGQGLQFLFEYFSETQRNKGNFPGRFSGRQFSNSRSEMNVSTLELGDSALYLCASSAGLAGGRQETQYFGPGTRLLVL.